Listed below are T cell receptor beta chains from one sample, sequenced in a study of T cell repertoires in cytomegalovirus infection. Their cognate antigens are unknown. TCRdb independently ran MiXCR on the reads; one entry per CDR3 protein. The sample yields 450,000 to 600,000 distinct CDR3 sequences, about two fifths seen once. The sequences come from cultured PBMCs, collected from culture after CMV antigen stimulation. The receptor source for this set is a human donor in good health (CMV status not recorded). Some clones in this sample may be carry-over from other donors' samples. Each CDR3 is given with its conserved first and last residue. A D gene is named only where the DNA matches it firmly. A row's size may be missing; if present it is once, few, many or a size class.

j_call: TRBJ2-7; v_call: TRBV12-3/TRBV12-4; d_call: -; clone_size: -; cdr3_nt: TGTGCCAGCAGTTTGTCAGTTACCTACGAGCAGTACTTC; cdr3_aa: CASSLSVTYEQYF
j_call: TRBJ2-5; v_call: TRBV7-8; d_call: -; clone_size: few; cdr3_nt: TGTGCCAGCAGCGGACTGGTGGGTGCGGAGACCCAGTACTTC; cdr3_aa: CASSGLVGAETQYF
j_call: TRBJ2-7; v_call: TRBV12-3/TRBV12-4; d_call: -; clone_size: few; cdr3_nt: TGTGCCAGCAGTTTAGGTTCTAGCACCTCCGACGAGCAGTACTTC; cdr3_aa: CASSLGSSTSDEQYF
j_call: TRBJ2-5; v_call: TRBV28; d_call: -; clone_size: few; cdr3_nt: TGTGCCAGCAGTCTAGCGCCCGAGGTGGAGACCCAGTACTTC; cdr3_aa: CASSLAPEVETQYF
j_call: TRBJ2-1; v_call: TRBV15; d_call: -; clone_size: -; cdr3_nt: TGTGCCACCAGCCGCCCGGTCAACTACAATGAGCAGTTCTTC; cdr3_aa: CATSRPVNYNEQFF
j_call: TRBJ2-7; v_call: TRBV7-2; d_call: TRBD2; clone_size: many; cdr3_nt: TGTGCCAGCAGCCAAGCTAGCGGGGTCGACGAGCAGTACTTC; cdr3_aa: CASSQASGVDEQYF
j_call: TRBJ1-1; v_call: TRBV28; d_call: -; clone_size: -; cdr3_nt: TGTGCCAGCAGTTTAAGGGGGGGGCCGAACACTGAAGCTTTCTTT; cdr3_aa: CASSLRGGPNTEAFF
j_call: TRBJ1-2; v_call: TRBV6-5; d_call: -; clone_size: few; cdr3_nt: TGTGCCAGCAGCTCCGGACAGCTCACCTATGGCTACACCTTC; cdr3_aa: CASSSGQLTYGYTF
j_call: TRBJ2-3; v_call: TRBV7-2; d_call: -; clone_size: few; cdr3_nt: TGTGCCAGCAGCCGTGCCCTTCGGCCAGATACGCAGTATTTT; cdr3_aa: CASSRALRPDTQYF
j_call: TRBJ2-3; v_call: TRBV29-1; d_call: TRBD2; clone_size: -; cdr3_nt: TGCAGCGTTGACACACGGAGGGGGCTGGGACTAGCCACAGATACGCAGTATTTT; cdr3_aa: CSVDTRRGLGLATDTQYF
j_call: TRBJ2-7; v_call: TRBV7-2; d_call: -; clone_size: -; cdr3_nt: TGTGCCAGCAGCCAAAATGCGGCCAGGGAGACTCTTTACGAGCAGTACTTC; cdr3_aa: CASSQNAARETLYEQYF
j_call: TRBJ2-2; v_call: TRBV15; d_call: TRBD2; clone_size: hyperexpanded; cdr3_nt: TGTGCCACCAGCAGAGTGGCGGGAGAGGAGCTGTTTTTT; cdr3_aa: CATSRVAGEELFF
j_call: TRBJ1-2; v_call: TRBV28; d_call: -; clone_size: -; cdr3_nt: TGTGCCAGCGTGAGGGGGGGCGCGTCTGGCTACACCTTC; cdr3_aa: CASVRGGASGYTF
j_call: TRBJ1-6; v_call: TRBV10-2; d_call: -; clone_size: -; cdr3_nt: TGCGCCAGCACACAAGCAGAATGGTCACCCCTCCACTTT; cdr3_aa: CASTQAEWSPLHF
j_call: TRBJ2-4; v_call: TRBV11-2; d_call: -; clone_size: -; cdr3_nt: TGTGCCAGCAGCTTTGAGGGCCCACTTGGCAAAAACATTCAGTACTTC; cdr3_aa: CASSFEGPLGKNIQYF
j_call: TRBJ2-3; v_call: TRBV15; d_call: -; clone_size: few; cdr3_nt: TGTGCCACCAGCAGAGCAATGGAGGATACGCAGTATTTT; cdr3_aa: CATSRAMEDTQYF
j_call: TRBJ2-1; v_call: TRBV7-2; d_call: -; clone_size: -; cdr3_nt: TGTGCCAGCAGCCTACGCCCGATACCTCTTGGGCGGGGGCAAACGAATGAGCAGTTCTTC; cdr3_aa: CASSLRPIPLGRGQTNEQFF
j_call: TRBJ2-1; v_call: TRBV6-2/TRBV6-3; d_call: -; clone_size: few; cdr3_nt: TGTGCCAGCCTGGCTAGAACAGCTACGAATGAGCAGTTCTTC; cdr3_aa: CASLARTATNEQFF
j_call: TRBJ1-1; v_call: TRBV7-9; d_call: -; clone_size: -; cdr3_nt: TGTGCCAGCAGCCCCCACGGAGGCGGCGCGAAAGAAGCTTTCTTT; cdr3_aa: CASSPHGGGAKEAFF
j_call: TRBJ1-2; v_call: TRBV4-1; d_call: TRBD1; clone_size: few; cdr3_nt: TGCGCCAGCAGCCACGCTCCCAACCTCGGACAGGATGCTAACTATGGCTACACCTTC; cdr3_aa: CASSHAPNLGQDANYGYTF
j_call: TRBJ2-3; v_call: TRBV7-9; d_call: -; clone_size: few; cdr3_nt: TGTGCCAGCAGCCATTTAGGCGGAAGGTGGGGCACAGATACGCAGTATTTT; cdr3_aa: CASSHLGGRWGTDTQYF
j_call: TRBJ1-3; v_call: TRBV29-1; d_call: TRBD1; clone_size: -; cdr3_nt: TGCAGCGTTGAAGACAGGGGGGGAGGAAACACCATATATTTT; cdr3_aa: CSVEDRGGGNTIYF
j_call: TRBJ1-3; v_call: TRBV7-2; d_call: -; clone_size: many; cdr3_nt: TGTGCCAGCAGCCCCGTTAGAGCTGGTCGGCACACCATATATTTT; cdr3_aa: CASSPVRAGRHTIYF
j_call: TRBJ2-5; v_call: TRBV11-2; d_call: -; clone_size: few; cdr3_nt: TGTGCCAGCAGCTTAGATCGGCCTCAAGAGACCCAGTACTTC; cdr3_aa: CASSLDRPQETQYF
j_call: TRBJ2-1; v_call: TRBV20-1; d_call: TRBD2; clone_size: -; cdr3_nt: TGCAGTGCTAGAGATGGTGGGCGGGGGGGTTACAATGAGCAGTTCTTC; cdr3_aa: CSARDGGRGGYNEQFF
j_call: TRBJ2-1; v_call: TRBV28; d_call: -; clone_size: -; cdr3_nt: TGTGCCAGCAGCTGGGGGGCGGGGAATGAGCAGTTCTTC; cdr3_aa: CASSWGAGNEQFF
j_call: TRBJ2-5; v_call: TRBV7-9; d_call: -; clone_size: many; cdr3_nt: TGTGCCAGCAGCTCAGTGGAGACCCAGTACTTC; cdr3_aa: CASSSVETQYF
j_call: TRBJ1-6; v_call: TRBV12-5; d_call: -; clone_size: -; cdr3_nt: TGTGCTAGTGGTTTGGTACAGGTCAGGCTGGGCGAGACACCCCTCCACTTT; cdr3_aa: CASGLVQVRLGETPLHF
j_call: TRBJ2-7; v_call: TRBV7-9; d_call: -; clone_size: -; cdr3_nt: TGTGCCAGCAGCTTAGCGGCCACTGTCTACGAGCAGTACTTC; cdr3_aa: CASSLAATVYEQYF